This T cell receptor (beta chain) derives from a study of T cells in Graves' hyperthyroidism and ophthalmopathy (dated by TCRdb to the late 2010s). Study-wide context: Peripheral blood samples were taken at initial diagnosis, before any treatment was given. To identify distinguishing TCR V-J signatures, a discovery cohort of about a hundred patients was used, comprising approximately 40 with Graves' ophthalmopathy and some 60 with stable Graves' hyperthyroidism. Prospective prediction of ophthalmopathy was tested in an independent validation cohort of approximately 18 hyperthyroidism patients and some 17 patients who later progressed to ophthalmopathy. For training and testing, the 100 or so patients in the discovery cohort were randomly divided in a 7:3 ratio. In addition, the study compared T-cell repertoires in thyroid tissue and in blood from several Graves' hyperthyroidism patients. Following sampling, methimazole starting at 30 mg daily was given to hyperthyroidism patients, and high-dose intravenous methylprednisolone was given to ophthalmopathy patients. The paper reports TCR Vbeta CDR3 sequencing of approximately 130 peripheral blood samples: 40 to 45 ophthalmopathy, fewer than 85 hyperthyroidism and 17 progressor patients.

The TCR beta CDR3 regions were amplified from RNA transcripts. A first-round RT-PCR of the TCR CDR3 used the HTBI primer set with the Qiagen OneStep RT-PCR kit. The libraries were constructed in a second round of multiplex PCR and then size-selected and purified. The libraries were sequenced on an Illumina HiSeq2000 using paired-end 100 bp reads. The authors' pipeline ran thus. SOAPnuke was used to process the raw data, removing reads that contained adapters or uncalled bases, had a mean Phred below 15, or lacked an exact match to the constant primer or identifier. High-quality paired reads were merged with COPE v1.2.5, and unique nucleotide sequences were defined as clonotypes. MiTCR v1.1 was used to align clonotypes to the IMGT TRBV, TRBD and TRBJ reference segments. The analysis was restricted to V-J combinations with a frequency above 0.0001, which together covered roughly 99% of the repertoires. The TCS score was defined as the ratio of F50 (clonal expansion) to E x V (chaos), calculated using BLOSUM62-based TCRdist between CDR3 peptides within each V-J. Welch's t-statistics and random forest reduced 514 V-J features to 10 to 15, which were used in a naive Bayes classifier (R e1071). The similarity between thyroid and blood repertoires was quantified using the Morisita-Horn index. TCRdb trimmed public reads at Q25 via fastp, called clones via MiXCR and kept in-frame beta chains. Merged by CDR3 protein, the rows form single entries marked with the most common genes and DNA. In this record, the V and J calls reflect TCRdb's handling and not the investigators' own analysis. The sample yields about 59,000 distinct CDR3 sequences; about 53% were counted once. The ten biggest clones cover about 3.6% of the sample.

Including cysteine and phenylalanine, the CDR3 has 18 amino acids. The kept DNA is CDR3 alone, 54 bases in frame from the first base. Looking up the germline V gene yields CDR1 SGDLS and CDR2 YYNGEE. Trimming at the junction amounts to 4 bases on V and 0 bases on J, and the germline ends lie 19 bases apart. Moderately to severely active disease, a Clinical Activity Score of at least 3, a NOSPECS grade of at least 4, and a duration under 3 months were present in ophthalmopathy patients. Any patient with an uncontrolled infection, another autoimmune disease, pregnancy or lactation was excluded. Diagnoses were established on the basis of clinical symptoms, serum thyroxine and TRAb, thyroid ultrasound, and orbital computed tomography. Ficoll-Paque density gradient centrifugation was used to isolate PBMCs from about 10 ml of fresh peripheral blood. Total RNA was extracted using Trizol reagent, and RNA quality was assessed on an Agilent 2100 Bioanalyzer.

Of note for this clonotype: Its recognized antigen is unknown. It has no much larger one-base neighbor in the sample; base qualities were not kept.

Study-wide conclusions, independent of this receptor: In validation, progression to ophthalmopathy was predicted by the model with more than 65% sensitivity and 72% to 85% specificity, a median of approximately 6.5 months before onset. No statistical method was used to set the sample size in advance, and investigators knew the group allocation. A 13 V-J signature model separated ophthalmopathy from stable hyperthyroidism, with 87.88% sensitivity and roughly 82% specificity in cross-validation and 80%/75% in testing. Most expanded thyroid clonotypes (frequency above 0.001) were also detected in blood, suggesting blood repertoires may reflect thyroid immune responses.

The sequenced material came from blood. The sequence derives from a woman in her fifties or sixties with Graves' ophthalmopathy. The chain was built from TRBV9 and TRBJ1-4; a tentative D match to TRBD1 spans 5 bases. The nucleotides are TGTGCCAGCAGCCCGGGACGTACTTCAGTTGCAACTAATGAAAAACTGTTTTTT. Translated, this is CASSPGRTSVATNEKLFF.